Listed here are 12 T cell receptor beta chains from one sample, sequenced in a study of shared clonotypes between healthy human individuals. Generated by immunoSEQ multiplex PCR, the TCRdb table keeps only in-frame clones and is missing some. The data hold some 360,000 clones, with 73% observed a single time. The specimen sequenced was memory CD4+ T cells sorted from blood. Subset of the sample: CD45RA-negative fraction. The receptors were gathered from a man aged 25-45 years in good health.

This clone has a handful of counts. At one end the junction does not follow the germline gene, possibly because of a read error. The rearrangement links TRBV7-9 to TRBJ2-5; D not resolved. CDR3 length: 12 residues. Germline CDR1 is SEHNR and CDR2 is FQNEAQ (reference sequence). The DNA for the CDR3 is TGTGCCAGCAGCCGACTTAGTGACTCCTCTGACTTC. Protein product: CASSRLSDSSDF.

The chain is built from TRBV27 and TRBJ1-4; D is undetermined. Between the trimmed V and J ends, which lost 3 bases and 3 bases, there was a span of 11 bases. Per the germline V gene, CDR1 is MNHEY and CDR2 is SMNVEV (reference sequence). The CDR3 consists of 15 residues. The CDR3 sequence is CASSLSGRPNEKLFF. CDR3 DNA: TGTGCCAGCAGTTTGTCGGGGAGGCCTAATGAAAAACTGTTTTTT.

The CDR3 here is CASSLDPPGGYTDTQYF. The CDR3 DNA is TGTGCCAGCAGCTTAGATCCCCCAGGGGGATACACAGATACGCAGTATTTT. The J gene is TRBJ2-3, the V gene TRBV11-2; 7 positions agree with TRBD1. The CDR3 has 17 amino acids. The junction had 8 bases not matched to a gene; V was cut back by 0 bases and J by 2 bases. Germline CDR1 SGHAT, CDR2 FQNNGV.

The V call is TRBV5-5, the J call TRBJ1-1; the D is unclear. The V end lost 0 bases, the J end lost 1 base, and 10 bases lay between the germline ends. Germline V gene sequence: CDR1 SGHKS, CDR2 YYEKEE (reference sequence). The CDR3 extends over 15 amino acids. The CDR3: CASSLGWQTNTEAFF. For the CDR3, the DNA is TGTGCCAGCAGCTTGGGATGGCAGACGAACACTGAAGCTTTCTTT.

A few counts support this clone. The J gene is TRBJ2-5, the V gene TRBV11-2; D uncertain. Trimming stripped 2 bases from V and 5 bases from J, with 12 bases between. The CDR3 has 14 amino acids. CDR1 is SGHAT and CDR2 is FQNNGV in the germline V gene. Here the CDR3 DNA reads TGTGCCAGCAGCTTACCGACCCGGCCGGAGACCCAGTACTTC. This codes for CASSLPTRPETQYF.

This clone occurred once. The chain is built from TRBV5-1 and TRBJ2-3; D gene unclear. The ends were cut back, 4 bases at V and 5 bases at J, with 8 bases in the middle. CDR1 and CDR2 from the germline V gene are SGHRS and YFSETQ. This CDR3 region has 12 residues. This chain's CDR3 is CASSRDLDTQYF. The CDR3 DNA is TGCGCCAGCAGCCGTGACCTAGATACGCAGTATTTT.

The chain joins TRBV11-2 to TRBJ1-1; 9 bases align to TRBD1. J gave up 4 bases and V 5 bases, and 14 bases lay outside the gene matches. The CDR3 spans 17 residues. The germline V gene encodes CDR1 SGHAT and CDR2 FQNNGV. The DNA of the CDR3 is TGTGCCAGCAGCCGAATCCCACAGGGGGCGAGCGGCACTGAAGCTTTCTTT. Protein: CASSRIPQGASGTEAFF.

J is TRBJ1-5 and V is TRBV30, with 9 bases that match TRBD1. CDR1 and CDR2 from the germline V gene are GTSNPN and SVGIG (reference sequence). V lost 2 bases and J lost 3; bases outside the gene matches: 5. The CDR3 contains 15 residues. The CDR3 protein is CAWSSTGGLNQPQHF. The CDR3 DNA is TGTGCCTGGAGTTCTACAGGGGGCCTCAATCAGCCCCAGCATTTT.

J is TRBJ2-4 and V is TRBV15; 8 nucleotides align to TRBD1. The trim removed 3 bases at V and 8 bases at J, leaving 6 bases unmatched. The germline CDR1 and CDR2 sequences are LNHNV and YYDKDF (reference sequence). This CDR3 spans 14 amino acids. The CDR3 DNA reads TGTGCCACCAGCAGGCCAGGGGGCCGGGACATTCAGTACTTC. It is translated as CATSRPGGRDIQYF.

This clone was seen only a few times. The chain uses TRBV19 and TRBJ1-5; 11 positions match TRBD1. The trim removed 1 base at V and 2 bases at J, leaving 7 bases unmatched. Germline V gene data show CDR1 as LNHDA and CDR2 as SQIVND (reference sequence). This CDR3 is built from 18 residues. CDR3 nucleotide sequence: TGTGCCAGTAGTATAGGGACAGGGGGCTTTTCGGGCAATCAGCCCCAGCATTTT. It specifies CASSIGTGGFSGNQPQHF.

The gene calls are TRBV15 and TRBJ2-7; D uncertain. The V end was cut by 0 bases, the J end by 2 bases, with 11 bases between. The CDR3 runs 15 residues. CDR1 is LNHNV, CDR2 YYDKDF, per germline (reference sequence). CDR3 coding DNA: TGTGCCACCAGCAGAGATCTGGGCGGAACCTACGAGCAGTACTTC. This gives the protein CATSRDLGGTYEQYF.

The rearrangement joins TRBV29-1 to TRBJ1-1; the D is unclear. Germline V lookup: CDR1 SQVTM, CDR2 ANQGSEA. The CDR3 sequence is 12 residues long. The ends were cut back, 7 bases at V and 2 bases at J, with 11 bases in the middle. For the CDR3, the DNA is TGCAGCGGCAGACGGACTAACACTGAAGCTTTCTTT. Residues: CSGRRTNTEAFF.